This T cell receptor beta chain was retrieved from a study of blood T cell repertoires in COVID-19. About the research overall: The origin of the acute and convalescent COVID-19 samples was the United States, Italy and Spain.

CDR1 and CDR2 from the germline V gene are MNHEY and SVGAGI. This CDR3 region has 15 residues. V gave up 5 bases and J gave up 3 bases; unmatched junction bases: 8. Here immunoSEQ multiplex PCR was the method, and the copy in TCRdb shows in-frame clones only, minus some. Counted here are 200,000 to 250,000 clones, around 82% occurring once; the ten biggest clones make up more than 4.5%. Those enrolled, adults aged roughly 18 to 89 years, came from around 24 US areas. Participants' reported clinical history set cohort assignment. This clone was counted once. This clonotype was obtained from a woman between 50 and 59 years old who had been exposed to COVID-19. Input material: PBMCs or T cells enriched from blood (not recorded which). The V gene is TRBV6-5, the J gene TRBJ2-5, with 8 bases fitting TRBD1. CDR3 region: CASSLGQGSEETQYF. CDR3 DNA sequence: TGTGCCAGCAGTCTCGGACAGGGTAGTGAAGAGACCCAGTACTTC.